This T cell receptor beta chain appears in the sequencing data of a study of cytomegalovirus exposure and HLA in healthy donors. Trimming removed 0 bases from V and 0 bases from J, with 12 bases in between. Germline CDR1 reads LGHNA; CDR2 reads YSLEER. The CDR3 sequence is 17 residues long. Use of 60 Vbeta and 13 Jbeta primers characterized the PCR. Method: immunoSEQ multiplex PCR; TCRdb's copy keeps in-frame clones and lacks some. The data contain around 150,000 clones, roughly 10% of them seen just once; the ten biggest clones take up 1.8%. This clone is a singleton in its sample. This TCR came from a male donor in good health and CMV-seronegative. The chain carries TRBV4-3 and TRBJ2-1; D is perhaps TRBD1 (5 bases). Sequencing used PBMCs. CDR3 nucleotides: TGCGCCAGCAGCCAAGATGGGGCGGCGAGCTCCTACAATGAGCAGTTCTTC. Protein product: CASSQDGAASSYNEQFF.